This TCR beta chain was retrieved from a study of control samples from healthy donors and cancer patients. V was shortened by 7 bases and J by 4 bases, with 13 bases between the two germline ends. The CDR3 runs to 12 residues. Germline V gives CDR1 SQVTM, CDR2 ANQGSEA. Assay: immunoSEQ multiplex PCR; the TCRdb copy retains only in-frame clones and omits some. The repertoire holds under 200,000 clones, with roughly 93% as singletons. Sequences were obtained from blood. The chain couples TRBV29-1 to TRBJ2-5; possibly TRBD1 for D (7 bases). This TCR was sampled from a woman aged 55-70 years in good health. The CDR3, as DNA: TGCAGCGCCAGGGGGGCGGGAGAGACCCAGTACTTC. It codes for CSARGAGETQYF. The full variable domain, its missing parts supplied by reference TRBV29-1 and TRBJ2-5, is SAVISQKPSRDICQRGTSLTIQCQVDSQVTMMFWYRQQPGQSLTLIATANQGSEATYESGFVIDKFPISRPNLTFSTLTVSNMSPEDSSIYLCSARGAGETQYFGPGTRLLVL.